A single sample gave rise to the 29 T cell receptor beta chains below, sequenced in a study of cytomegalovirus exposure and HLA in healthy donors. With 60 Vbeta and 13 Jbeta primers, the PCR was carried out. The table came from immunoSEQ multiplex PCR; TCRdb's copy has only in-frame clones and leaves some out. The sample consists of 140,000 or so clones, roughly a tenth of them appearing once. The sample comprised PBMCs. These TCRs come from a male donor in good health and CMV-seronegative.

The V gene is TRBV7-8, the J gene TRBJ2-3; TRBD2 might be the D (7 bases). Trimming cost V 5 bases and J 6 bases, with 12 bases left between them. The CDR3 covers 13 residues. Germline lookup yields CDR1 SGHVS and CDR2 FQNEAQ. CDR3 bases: TGTGCCAGCAGCGCGGGGGACACTGATACGCAGTATTTT. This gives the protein CASSAGDTDTQYF.

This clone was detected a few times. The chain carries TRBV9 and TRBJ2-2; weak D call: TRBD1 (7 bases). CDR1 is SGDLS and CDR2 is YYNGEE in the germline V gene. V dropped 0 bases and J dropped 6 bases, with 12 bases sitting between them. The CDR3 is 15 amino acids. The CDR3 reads CASSVGQGGPGELFF. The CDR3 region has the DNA TGTGCCAGCAGCGTAGGGCAGGGGGGTCCCGGGGAGCTGTTTTTT.

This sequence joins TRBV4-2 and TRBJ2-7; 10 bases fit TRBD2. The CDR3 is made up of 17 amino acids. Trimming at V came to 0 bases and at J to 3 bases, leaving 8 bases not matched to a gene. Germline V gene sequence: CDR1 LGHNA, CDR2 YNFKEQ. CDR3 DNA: TGTGCCAGCAGCCAAGATCCCCTAGCGGGGGAGAACTACGAGCAGTACTTC. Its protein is CASSQDPLAGENYEQYF.

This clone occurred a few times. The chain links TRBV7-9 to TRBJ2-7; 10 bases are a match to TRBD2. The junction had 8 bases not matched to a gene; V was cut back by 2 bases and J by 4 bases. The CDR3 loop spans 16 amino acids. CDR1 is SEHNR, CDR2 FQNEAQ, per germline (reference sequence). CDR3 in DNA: TGTGCCAGCAGCTTACAGCGTAGCGGGGGGTATTACGAGCAGTACTTC. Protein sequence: CASSLQRSGGYYEQYF. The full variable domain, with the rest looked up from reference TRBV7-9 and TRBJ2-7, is DTGVSQNPRHKITKRGQNVTFRCDPISEHNRLYWYRQTLGQGPEFLTYFQNEAQLEKSRLLSDRFSAERPKGSFSTLEIQRTEQGDSAMYLCASSLQRSGGYYEQYFGPGTRLTVT.

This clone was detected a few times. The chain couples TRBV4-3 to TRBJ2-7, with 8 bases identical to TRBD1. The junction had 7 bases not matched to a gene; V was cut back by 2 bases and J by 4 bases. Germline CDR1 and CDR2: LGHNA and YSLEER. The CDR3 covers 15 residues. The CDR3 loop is CASSQRTQGAYEQYF. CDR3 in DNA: TGCGCCAGCAGCCAACGGACGCAGGGGGCATACGAGCAGTACTTC.

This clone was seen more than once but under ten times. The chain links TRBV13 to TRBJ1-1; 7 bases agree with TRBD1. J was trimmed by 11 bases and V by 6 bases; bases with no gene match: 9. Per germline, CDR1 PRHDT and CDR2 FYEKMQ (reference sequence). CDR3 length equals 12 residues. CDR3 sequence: CASSSDRAGAFF. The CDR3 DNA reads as TGTGCCAGCAGTTCTGACAGGGCCGGGGCTTTCTTT.

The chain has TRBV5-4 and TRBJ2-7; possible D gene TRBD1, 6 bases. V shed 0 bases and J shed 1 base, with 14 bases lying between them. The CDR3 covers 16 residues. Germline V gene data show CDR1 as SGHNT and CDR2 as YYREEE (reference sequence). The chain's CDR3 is CASSLDGYRASYEQYF. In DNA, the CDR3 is TGTGCCAGCAGCTTGGACGGATACAGGGCGTCCTACGAGCAGTACTTC.

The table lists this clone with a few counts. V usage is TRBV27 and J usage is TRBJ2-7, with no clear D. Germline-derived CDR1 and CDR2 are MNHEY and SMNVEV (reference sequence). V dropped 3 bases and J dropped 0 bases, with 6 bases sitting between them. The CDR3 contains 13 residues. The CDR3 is CASSFQFSYEQYF. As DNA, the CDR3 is TGTGCCAGCAGTTTTCAGTTCTCCTACGAGCAGTACTTC.

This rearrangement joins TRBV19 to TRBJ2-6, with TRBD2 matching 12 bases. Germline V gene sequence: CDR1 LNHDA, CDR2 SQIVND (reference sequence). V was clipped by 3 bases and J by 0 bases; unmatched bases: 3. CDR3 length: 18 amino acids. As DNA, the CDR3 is TGTGCCAGTAGTATCACTAGCGGGGGGAGCTCTGGGGCCAACGTCCTGACTTTC. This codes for CASSITSGGSSGANVLTF. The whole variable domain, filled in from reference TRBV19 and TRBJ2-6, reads DGGITQSPKYLFRKEGQNVTLSCEQNLNHDAMYWYRQDPGQGLRLIYYSQIVNDFQKGDIAEGYSVSREKKESFPLTVTSAQKNPTAFYLCASSITSGGSSGANVLTFGAGSRLTVL.

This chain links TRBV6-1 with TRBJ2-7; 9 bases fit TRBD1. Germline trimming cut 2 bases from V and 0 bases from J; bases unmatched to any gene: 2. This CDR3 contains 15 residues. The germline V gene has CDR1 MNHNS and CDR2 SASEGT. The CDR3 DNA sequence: TGTGCCAGCAGTGAACGACAGGGGGTCTCCTACGAGCAGTACTTC. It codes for CASSERQGVSYEQYF.

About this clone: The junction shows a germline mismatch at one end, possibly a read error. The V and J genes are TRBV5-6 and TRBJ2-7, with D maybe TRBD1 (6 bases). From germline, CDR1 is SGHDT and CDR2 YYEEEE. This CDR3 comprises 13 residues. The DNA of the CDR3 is TGTGCCAGCAGCCAAACCCACAGGGCCGTGTGGAACTTC. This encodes CASSQTHRAVWNF.

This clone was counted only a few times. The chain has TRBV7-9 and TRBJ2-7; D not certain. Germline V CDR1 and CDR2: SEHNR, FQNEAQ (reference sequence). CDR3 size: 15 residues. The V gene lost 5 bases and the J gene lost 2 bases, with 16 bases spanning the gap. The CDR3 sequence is CASSISYDTTYEQYF. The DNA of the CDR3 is TGTGCCAGCAGCATATCATACGATACTACCTACGAGCAGTACTTC.

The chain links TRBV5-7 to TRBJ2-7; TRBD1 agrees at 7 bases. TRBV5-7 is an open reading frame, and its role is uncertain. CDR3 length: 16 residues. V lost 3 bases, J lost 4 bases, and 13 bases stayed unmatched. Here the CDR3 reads CASSSRTGLSEYEQYF. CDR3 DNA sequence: TGTGCCAGCAGCTCGAGGACAGGCTTAAGTGAGTACGAGCAGTACTTC.

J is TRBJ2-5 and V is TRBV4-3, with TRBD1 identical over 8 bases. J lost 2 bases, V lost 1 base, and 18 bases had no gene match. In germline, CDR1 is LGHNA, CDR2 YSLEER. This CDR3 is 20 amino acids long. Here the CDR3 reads CASSQVLQFSSGQGQETQYF. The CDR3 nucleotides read TGCGCCAGCAGCCAAGTCTTGCAATTCTCGAGCGGACAGGGACAAGAGACCCAGTACTTC.

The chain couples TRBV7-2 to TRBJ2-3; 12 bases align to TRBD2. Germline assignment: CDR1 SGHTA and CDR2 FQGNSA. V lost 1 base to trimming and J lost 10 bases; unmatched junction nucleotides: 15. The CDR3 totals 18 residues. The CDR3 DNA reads TGTGCCAGCAGCTTAGGTCGGACTAGCGGGGCCCCGTCGACGGCGCAGTATTTT. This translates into CASSLGRTSGAPSTAQYF.

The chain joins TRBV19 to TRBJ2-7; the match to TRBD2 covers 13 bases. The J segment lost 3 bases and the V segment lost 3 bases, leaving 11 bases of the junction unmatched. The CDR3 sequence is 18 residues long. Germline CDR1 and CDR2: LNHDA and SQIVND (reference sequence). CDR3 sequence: CASSMLTSGRENYYEQYF. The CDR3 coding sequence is TGTGCCAGTAGTATGCTCACTAGCGGGAGGGAGAATTACTACGAGCAGTACTTC.

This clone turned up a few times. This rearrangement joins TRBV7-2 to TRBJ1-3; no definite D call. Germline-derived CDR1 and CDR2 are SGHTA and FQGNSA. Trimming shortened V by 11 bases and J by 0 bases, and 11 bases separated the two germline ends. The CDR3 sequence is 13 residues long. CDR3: CASGGISGNTIYF. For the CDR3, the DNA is TGTGCCTCCGGAGGTATCTCTGGAAACACCATATATTTT.

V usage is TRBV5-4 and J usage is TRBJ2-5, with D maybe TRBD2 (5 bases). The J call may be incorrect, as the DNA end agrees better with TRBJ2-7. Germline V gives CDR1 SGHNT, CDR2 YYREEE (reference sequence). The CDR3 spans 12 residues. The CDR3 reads CASSLPGNEQYF. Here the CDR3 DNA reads TGTGCCAGCAGCTTGCCGGGAAACGAGCAGTACTTC.

This CDR3 is CASRDRAYEQYF. CDR3 bases: TGTGCCAGCAGGGACAGGGCCTACGAGCAGTACTTC. The chain employs TRBV27 and TRBJ2-7; 8 bases are shared with TRBD1. This CDR3 region has 12 residues. Germline V gives CDR1 MNHEY, CDR2 SMNVEV (reference sequence). V lost 6 bases, J lost 2 bases, and 0 bases stayed unmatched.

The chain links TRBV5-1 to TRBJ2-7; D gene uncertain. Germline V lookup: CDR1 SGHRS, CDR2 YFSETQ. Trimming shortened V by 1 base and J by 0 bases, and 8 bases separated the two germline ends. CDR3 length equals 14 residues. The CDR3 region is CASSLFSYSYEQYF. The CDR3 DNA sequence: TGCGCCAGCAGCTTGTTTTCCTACTCCTACGAGCAGTACTTC. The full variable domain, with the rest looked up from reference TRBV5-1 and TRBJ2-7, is KAGVTQTPRYLIKTRGQQVTLSCSPISGHRSVSWYQQTPGQGLQFLFEYFSETQRNKGNFPGRFSGRQFSNSRSEMNVSTLELGDSALYLCASSLFSYSYEQYFGPGTRLTVT.

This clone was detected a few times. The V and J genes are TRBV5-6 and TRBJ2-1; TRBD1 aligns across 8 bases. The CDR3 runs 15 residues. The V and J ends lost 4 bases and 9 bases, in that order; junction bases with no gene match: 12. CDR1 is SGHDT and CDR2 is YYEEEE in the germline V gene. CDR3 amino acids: CASSRRDRRRGEQFF. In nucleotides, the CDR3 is TGTGCCAGCAGCCGTCGGGACAGGAGAAGAGGTGAGCAGTTCTTC. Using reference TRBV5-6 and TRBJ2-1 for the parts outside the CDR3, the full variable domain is DAGVTQSPTHLIKTRGQQVTLRCSPKSGHDTVSWYQQALGQGPQFIFQYYEEEERQRGNFPDRFSGHQFPNYSSELNVNALLLGDSALYLCASSRRDRRRGEQFFGPGTRLTVL.

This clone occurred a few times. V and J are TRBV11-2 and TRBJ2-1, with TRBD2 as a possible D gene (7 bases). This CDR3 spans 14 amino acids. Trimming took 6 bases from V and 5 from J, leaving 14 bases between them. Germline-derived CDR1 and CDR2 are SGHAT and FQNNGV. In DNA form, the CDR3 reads TGTGCCAGCAGTGAGGGGGGGGCAGACAATGAGCAGTTCTTC. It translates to CASSEGGADNEQFF.

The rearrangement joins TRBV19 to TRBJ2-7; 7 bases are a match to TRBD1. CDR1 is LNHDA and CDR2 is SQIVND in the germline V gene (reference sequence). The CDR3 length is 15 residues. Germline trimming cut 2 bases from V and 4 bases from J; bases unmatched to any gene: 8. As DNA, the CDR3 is TGTGCCAGTAGTATAACCTACGCGACAGGGTACGAGCAGTACTTC. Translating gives CASSITYATGYEQYF.

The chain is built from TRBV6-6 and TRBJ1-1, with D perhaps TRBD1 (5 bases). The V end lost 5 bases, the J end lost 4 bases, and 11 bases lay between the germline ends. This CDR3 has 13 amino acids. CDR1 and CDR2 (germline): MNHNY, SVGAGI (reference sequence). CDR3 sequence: CASSLLGGTEAFF. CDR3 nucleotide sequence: TGTGCCAGCAGTCTACTGGGGGGCACTGAAGCTTTCTTT.

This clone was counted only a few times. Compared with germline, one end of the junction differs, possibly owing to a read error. In nucleotides, the CDR3 is TGTGCTAGCAGCTCGGCTAGCGGGATCCTAGAGACCCAGTACTTC. Its translation is CASSSASGILETQYF. This sequence joins TRBV7-7 and TRBJ2-5; 9 nucleotides agree with TRBD2. The CDR3 is made up of 15 amino acids. The V gene's germline CDR1 is SSHAT and CDR2 FNYEAQ (reference sequence).

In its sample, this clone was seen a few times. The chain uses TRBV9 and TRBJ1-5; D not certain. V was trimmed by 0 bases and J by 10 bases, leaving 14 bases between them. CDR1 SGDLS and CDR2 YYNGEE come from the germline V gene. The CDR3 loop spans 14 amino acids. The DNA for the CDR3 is TGTGCCAGCAGCGTAGGGCCGGCAGCGTCCCCCCAGCATTTT. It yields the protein CASSVGPAASPQHF.

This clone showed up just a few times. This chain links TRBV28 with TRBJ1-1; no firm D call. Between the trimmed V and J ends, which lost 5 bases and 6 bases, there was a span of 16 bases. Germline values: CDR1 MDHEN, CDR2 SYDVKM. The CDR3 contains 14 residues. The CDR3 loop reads CASSPTIGGAEAFF. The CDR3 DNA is TGTGCCAGCAGTCCCACCATCGGAGGAGCTGAAGCTTTCTTT.

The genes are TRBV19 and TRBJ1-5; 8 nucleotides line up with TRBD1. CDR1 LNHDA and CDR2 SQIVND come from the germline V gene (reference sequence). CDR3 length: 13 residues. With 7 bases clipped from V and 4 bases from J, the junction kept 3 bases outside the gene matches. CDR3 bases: TGTGCCAGTACGGACAGGGAAAATCAGCCCCAGCATTTT. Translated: CASTDRENQPQHF. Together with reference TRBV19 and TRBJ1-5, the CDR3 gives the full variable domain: DGGITQSPKYLFRKEGQNVTLSCEQNLNHDAMYWYRQDPGQGLRLIYYSQIVNDFQKGDIAEGYSVSREKKESFPLTVTSAQKNPTAFYLCASTDRENQPQHFGDGTRLSIL.

CDR3 DNA sequence: TGTGCCAGCAGCTTAACGTCGGACAGCTCAACCTACGAGCAGTACTTC. Amino acid sequence: CASSLTSDSSTYEQYF. This chain connects TRBV7-3 to TRBJ2-7; TRBD1 is a possible D gene (6 bases). Trimming removed 0 bases at V and 2 bases at J, with 14 bases between. This CDR3 spans 16 amino acids. The germline CDR1 and CDR2 sequences are SGHTA and FQGTGA.